Here is one T cell receptor (beta chain) with its context. This sample was taken from a study of cytomegalovirus exposure and HLA in healthy donors. Researchers ran the PCR with 60 Vbeta and 13 Jbeta primers. TCRdb's table, derived via immunoSEQ multiplex PCR, lists solely in-frame clones and lacks some. The sample carries around 200,000 clones, around three quarters recorded once. V shed 0 bases and J 7 bases; nucleotides not matched to a gene: 17. Looked up from germline, CDR1 is ENHRY and CDR2 is SYGVKD. The CDR3 runs 19 residues. This chain links TRBV10-3 with TRBJ2-7; 11 bases are shared with TRBD2. This clonotype was obtained from a middle-aged man in good health and CMV-seronegative. Sequenced material: PBMCs. The CDR3: CAISESKSTSGGLIGEQYF. The CDR3 DNA is TGTGCCATCAGTGAGTCGAAATCTACTAGCGGGGGTTTGATAGGTGAGCAGTACTTC.